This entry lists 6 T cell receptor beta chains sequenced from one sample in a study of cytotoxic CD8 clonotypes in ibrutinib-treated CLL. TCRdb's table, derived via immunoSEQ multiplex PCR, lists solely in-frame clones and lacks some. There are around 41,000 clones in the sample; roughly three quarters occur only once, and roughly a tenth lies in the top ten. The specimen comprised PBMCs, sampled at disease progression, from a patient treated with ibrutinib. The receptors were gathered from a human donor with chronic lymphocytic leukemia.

Here the CDR3 reads CASSLTVGRQETQYF. As DNA, the CDR3 is TGTGCCAGCAGCTTAACGGTGGGGCGACAAGAGACCCAGTACTTC. The chain couples TRBV7-3 to TRBJ2-5, with a tentative D call TRBD1 (5 bases). Trimming took 0 bases from V and 2 from J, leaving 10 bases between them. The germline V gene encodes CDR1 SGHTA and CDR2 FQGTGA. The CDR3 extends over 15 amino acids.

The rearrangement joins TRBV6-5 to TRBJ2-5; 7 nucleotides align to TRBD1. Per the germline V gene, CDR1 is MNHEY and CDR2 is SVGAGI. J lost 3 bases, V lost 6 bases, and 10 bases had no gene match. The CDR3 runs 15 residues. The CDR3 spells CASSQGGAGEETQYF. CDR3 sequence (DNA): TGTGCCAGCAGCCAAGGGGGCGCAGGGGAAGAGACCCAGTACTTC.

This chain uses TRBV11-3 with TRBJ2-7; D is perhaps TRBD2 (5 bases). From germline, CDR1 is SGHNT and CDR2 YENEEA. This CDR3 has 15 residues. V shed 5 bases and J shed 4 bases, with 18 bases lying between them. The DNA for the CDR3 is TGTGCCAGCAGCCAGCATAACGGGATAGCATACGAGCAGTACTTC. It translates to CASSQHNGIAYEQYF.

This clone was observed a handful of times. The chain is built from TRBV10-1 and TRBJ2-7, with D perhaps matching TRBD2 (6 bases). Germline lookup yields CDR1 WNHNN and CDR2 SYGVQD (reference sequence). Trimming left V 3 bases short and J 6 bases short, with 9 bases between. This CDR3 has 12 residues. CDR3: CASSDSGGEQYF. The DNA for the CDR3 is TGCGCCAGCAGTGACTCCGGGGGCGAGCAGTACTTC.

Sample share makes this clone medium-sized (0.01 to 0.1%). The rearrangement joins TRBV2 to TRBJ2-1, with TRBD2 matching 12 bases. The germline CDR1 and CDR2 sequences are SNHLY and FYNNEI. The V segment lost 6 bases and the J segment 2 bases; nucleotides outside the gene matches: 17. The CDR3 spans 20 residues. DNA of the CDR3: TGTGCCAGCAGCCCCGGACTAGCGGGACCGAGATTCCTCCCCTACAATGAGCAGTTCTTC. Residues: CASSPGLAGPRFLPYNEQFF.

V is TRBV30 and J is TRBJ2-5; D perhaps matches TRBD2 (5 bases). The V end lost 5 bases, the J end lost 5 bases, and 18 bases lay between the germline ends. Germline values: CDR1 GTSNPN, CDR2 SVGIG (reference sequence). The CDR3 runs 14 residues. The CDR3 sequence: CAWWLPGTQETQYF. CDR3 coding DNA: TGTGCCTGGTGGTTGCCGGGAACTCAGGAGACCCAGTACTTC.